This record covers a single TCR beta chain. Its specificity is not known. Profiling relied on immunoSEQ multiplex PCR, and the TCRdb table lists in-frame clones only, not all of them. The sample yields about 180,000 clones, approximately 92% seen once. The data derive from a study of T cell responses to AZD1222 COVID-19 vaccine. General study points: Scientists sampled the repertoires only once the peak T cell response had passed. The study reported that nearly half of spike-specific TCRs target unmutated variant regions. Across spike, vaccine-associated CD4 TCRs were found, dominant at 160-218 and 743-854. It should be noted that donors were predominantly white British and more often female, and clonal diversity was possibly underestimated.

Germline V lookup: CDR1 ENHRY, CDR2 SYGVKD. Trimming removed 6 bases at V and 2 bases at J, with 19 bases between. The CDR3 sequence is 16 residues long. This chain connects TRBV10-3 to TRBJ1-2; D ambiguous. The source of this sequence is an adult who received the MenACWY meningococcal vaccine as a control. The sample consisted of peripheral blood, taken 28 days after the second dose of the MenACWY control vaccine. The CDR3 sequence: CAISVYSSRGNYGYTF. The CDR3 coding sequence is TGTGCCATCAGCGTATATAGTAGCCGAGGGAACTATGGCTACACCTTC.